This TCR beta chain was identified in a study of cytomegalovirus exposure and HLA in healthy donors (dated by TCRdb to 2017 to 2019). Study-level background: An earlier analysis of roughly 570 of the donors reported about 280 Gb of sequence data and some 110 million unique TCR beta sequences obtained from about 179 million T cells. Of the 350 to 450 genotyped donors, 75% to 85% were placed in the genetic ancestry cluster associated with self-reported Caucasian donors. Because of strong linkage in the cohort, 5 or 6 DR-DQ haplotypes were treated as single units for association and clustering. Rather than using new phenotypic data, the later analysis identified candidate immune exposures from TCR beta sequences and from how often those sequences occurred across donors. HLA typing included class I and class II loci at four-digit resolution. Donor age, sex, ethnicity and CMV serostatus were compiled alongside the repertoire data. Using immunosequencing, the study profiled T cell repertoires from around 680 subjects and related those repertoires to cytomegalovirus serostatus. To study patterns of TCR occurrence, a later analysis re-analyzed previously published TCR beta repertoires from 500 to 850 donors and added high-resolution HLA genotyping. Among some 400 genotyped donors of the cohort, an average of about 220,000 unique TCR beta nucleotide sequences was sequenced per donor, of which approximately 18% were non-productive. In addition to the first cohort of 650 to 750 subjects, a separate validation cohort of 130 or so different subjects was used. The study combined high-throughput TCR immunosequencing, statistical association of individual TCRs with disease status, and machine learning to predict cytomegalovirus infection status. About 300 gigabases of sequencing data and approximately 92 million unique TCR sequences made up an early release that covered approximately 700 HLA-typed donors. An earlier analysis of approximately 500 of the donors applied high-throughput TCR beta sequencing to assess whether each TCR beta V gene segment acted as functional or pseudogenic. The study aimed to test whether signatures of past pathogen exposure could be identified by cataloging public T cell receptors. A later genetic analysis used genome-wide SNP genotypes for about 55% of the 666 donors, treating that subset as a discovery cohort. Every repertoire in the discovery cohort had been generated on one and the same sequencing platform. Typing coverage varied by locus: roughly 629-640 donors for A, B, C, DRB1 and DQB1; 522 for DQA1; around 570 for DPA1; approximately 450 for DPB1. Broader findings and caveats from the paper: In a later analysis, several top co-occurrence clusters were reported to appear linked to parvovirus B19, influenza, CMV and Epstein-Barr virus. According to a later analysis, most CMV-associated TCR beta chains appeared to be HLA-restricted, and the HLA associations seemed to be driven largely by CMV exposure. The 87-base-pair reads could not distinguish some IMGT-functional V segments, including TRBV6-2 and TRBV6-3, so those segments were excluded. Because HLA typing was missing for some donors at each locus, association tests included only the typed subset. Immune exposure information for the cohort was limited to CMV serostatus. The authors suggested that the approach could potentially be generalized to other disease states and immunological phenotypes. In a later analysis, TCR association rates were found to vary across HLA loci, with the most associated TCRs seen for DRB1 alleles and the fewest for HLA-C alleles. In a later analysis, HLA-associated TCR beta chains showed more clonal expansion and lower generation probabilities than non-associated chains that were equally common. In this cohort, only TCR beta chains were sequenced, and detectable features were limited by the absence of alpha or paired-chain data. When HLA alleles, especially DR and DQ, strongly co-occurred, attributing TCR associations to individual alleles was difficult. The earlier analysis of 587 of the donors excluded 15 to 20 rarely observed V segments, including chromosome 9 orphons, because counts were too low. A later analysis associated about 18,000 TCR beta sequences with specific HLA alleles at a false discovery rate of 0.05. Correlated functional status among segregating V segments might be attributable to linkage disequilibrium, but an unknown experimental factor could not be ruled out. In both the original and validation cohorts, the classifier was reported to diagnose cytomegalovirus status with high specificity and sensitivity. An earlier analysis of approximately 570 of the donors showed that most TCR beta V segments appeared in productive rearrangements either about 90% or about 30% of the time, which broadly matched IMGT annotations. A further reported finding was that TCR beta sequences accurately predicted the HLA-A and HLA-B alleles for most subjects in the first cohort. In the study, around 150 TCR beta chains were listed as associated with cytomegalovirus. Sequencing depth was assumed to be roughly uniform across donors in the presence/absence analyses, though that assumption may not hold. A few of the identified cytomegalovirus-associated TCR beta chains were confirmed in vitro to be specific for cytomegalovirus antigens. A group of highly shared sequence variants was considered likely to be a technical artifact of the sequencing pipeline. While some public TCRs were present in many individuals, most TCR sequences turned up only very rarely across donors. Compared with the roughly 670-donor mean, donors in an Asian-associated ancestry cluster had fewer N-insertions in productive TCRs, according to a later genetic analysis. A later genetic analysis associated a missense DCLRE1C variant with V-gene and J-gene trimming of TCR beta chains, and an independent cohort replicated the association.

The protocol used for the library was the immunoSEQ multiplex PCR assay. For the multiplex PCR, a mixture combining 60 forward primers for TCR Vbeta segments and 13 reverse primers for TCR Jbeta segments was used. The CDR3 region of rearranged TCR beta genes was amplified from genomic DNA by a multiplex PCR assay. On the Illumina HiSeq System, the amplified TCR beta libraries were sequenced as 87-base-pair reads. For the original study's pipeline: A later analysis tallied around 87 million unique TCR beta chains across the roughly 610 repertoires, and 10 million to 11 million of those chains were shared by two or more donors. Raw reads were error-corrected and collapsed into unique sequences with a nearest-neighbor algorithm that merged closely related sequences to remove PCR and sequencing errors. V, D and J gene segments were assigned by aligning CDR3 sequences to IMGT reference sequences. Each retained sequence needed at least a six-nucleotide match to both a V gene segment and a J gene segment. Rearrangements were classified as productive when the CDR3 lacked stop codons and remained in frame with V and J, and all other rearrangements were classified as non-productive. CDR3 was defined by IMGT convention, running from the second conserved V-encoded cysteine to the conserved J-encoded phenylalanine. The earlier analysis of about 620 of the donors excluded sequences that lacked an unambiguous match to a single V gene segment. An earlier analysis of over 450 of the donors classified V segments as functional when productive rearrangements were above 56.7% and as segregating when the standard deviation between donors was above 5%. A statistical classification framework was developed to diagnose cytomegalovirus status using the catalog of TCR beta chain sequences. V and J gene assignment, in a later analysis, came from comparing TCR nucleotide sequences with IMGT/GENE-DB human TR gene sequences. The TCRdist pipeline was used in a later analysis to assign CDR3 sequences and most-parsimonious VDJ recombination scenarios. In a later analysis, each TCR beta chain was defined by its CDR3 amino acid sequence together with its V-gene family, and reads lacking a unique V-gene family were excluded. To address suspected cross-contamination and a sequencing artifact, a later analysis removed 450 to 700 highly shared, low-generation-probability nucleotide sequences. For each public chain, a later analysis derived a clonal expansion index from normalized ranks of inferred template counts within each repertoire. In a later analysis, generation probabilities were computed using a VDJ recombination model fitted to out-of-frame rearrangements, and the results were checked against IGoR. Hypergeometric tests were used in a later analysis to score TCR-TCR, TCR-HLA and TCR-CMV co-occurrence, with a repertoire-size bias correction applied to the TCR pairs. To estimate false discovery rates, a later analysis permuted the HLA or CMV assignments 20 times. In a later analysis, co-occurring TCRs were grouped with DBSCAN, and TCRdist sequence similarity was added when clustering was performed within HLA-allele-positive subsets. Co-occurrence clustering excluded repertoires with fewer than 30,000 or more than 120,000 public chains, plus five with anomalous nucleotide sharing. TCRdb carries this immuneACCESS record with in-frame sequences only. Its versions omit some clonotypes, under half of them owing to an unresolved V gene in the studies checked, with the rest unexplained. That table gives V, J and clone size, and the DNA gave D and trimming. The sample records roughly 72,000 clones, approximately 79% of which are singletons. 22% of the sample lies in the top ten.

This clone has only a few counts. This receptor's antigen is unknown. No base qualities exist here, and no much larger clone lies one base off it. The cohort consisted of hundreds of healthy bone marrow donors. All cohort members were sampled while nominally healthy, although unrecorded immune exposures were likely present. The donor tested CMV seropositive and was one of the 289 seropositive cohort members. A peripheral blood sample was collected from each donor, and TCR beta sequencing was performed on peripheral blood mononuclear cells. The Qiagen DNeasy Blood Extraction Kit was used to extract genomic DNA from the blood cell samples. Measured from the cysteine to the phenylalanine, the CDR3 is 15 residues long. The CDR3 DNA has 45 bases and is translated from base 1. From the germline V gene, CDR1 is SGHRS and CDR2 is YFSETQ. A distance of 14 bases separates the germline ends of V and J, which lose 4 bases and 2 bases respectively.

This sequence originates from a woman aged 40 to 55 in good health and CMV-seropositive. Recombination linked TRBV5-1 to TRBJ2-3; tentative D gene TRBD1, with 6 bases matching. The sequencing input was PBMCs. In nucleotides, the sequence is TGCGCCAGCAGCCCGGGACACCGAGACACAGATACGCAGTATTTT. The resulting protein is CASSPGHRDTDTQYF.